The 23 T cell receptor beta chains reported below all come from one sample, sequenced in a study of blood T cell repertoires in COVID-19. Using immunoSEQ multiplex PCR, the repertoire was profiled, and TCRdb retains in-frame clones only, with some absent. The repertoire includes 180,000 or so clones, around 86% of them detected once, and 4.5% to 6.5% sits in the top ten. Sequencing was done on a sample of PBMCs or T cells enriched from blood (not recorded which). The source of these receptors is a man aged 35-49 years with acute COVID-19.

The rearrangement links TRBV28 to TRBJ1-2, with 10 bases that match TRBD1. This CDR3 has 16 amino acids. From germline, CDR1 is MDHEN and CDR2 SYDVKM. With 4 bases clipped from V and 7 bases from J, the junction kept 12 bases outside the gene matches. The CDR3 nucleotides read TGTGCCAGCAGTTCGCCATCGACAGGGGGCAGACGTGGCTACACCTTC. This translates into CASSSPSTGGRRGYTF.

The CDR3: CAWAREPYQPQHF. In nucleotides, the CDR3 is TGTGCCTGGGCACGGGAGCCCTATCAGCCCCAGCATTTT. The chain joins TRBV30 to TRBJ1-5; no reliable D call. Trimming left V 5 bases short and J 5 bases short, with 13 bases between. The CDR3 loop spans 13 amino acids. Per the germline V gene, CDR1 is GTSNPN and CDR2 is SVGIG (reference sequence).

The rearrangement links TRBV5-1 to TRBJ1-1; D might be TRBD1 (6 bases). Germline V lookup: CDR1 SGHRS, CDR2 YFSETQ. The V gene lost 7 bases and the J gene lost 0 bases, with 16 bases spanning the gap. The CDR3 has 15 amino acids. As DNA, the CDR3 is TGCGCCAGCTTTCGAGGGGGGGCGTTGAACACTGAAGCTTTCTTT. Translation gives CASFRGGALNTEAFF.

The rearrangement uses TRBV10-3 and TRBJ2-7, with 8 bases lining up with TRBD2. The CDR3 covers 15 residues. The ends lost 7 bases at V and 2 bases at J; junction bases unmatched: 10. Germline V CDR1 and CDR2: ENHRY, SYGVKD. The CDR3 region is CAIKLERGPTYEQYF. CDR3 bases: TGTGCCATCAAGTTGGAGCGGGGGCCGACCTACGAGCAGTACTTC.

The chain recombines TRBV27 with TRBJ2-4; TRBD2 matches 7 bases. The V segment lost 6 bases and the J segment 1 base; nucleotides outside the gene matches: 9. CDR1 and CDR2 from the germline V gene are MNHEY and SMNVEV (reference sequence). This CDR3 is 16 amino acids long. The CDR3 region is CASRFLGGSAKNIQYF. The CDR3, as DNA: TGTGCCAGCAGGTTCCTTGGCGGGAGCGCCAAAAACATTCAGTACTTC.

The chain is built from TRBV2 and TRBJ2-7; TRBD1 matches at 8 bases. Germline V gene sequence: CDR1 SNHLY, CDR2 FYNNEI. J gave up 1 base and V 5 bases, and 7 bases lay outside the gene matches. This CDR3 contains 15 residues. The CDR3 sequence: CASSLVTGVSYEQYF. CDR3 bases: TGTGCCAGCAGTCTTGTGACAGGGGTATCCTACGAGCAGTACTTC.

The V gene is TRBV3-1 (or the pseudogene TRBV3-2), the J gene TRBJ1-5; 8 nucleotides align to TRBD1. Germline V CDR1 and CDR2: LGHDT, YNNKEL (reference sequence). The junction had 1 base not matched to a gene; V was cut back by 4 bases and J by 5 bases. The CDR3 is 13 residues long. CDR3 protein: CASSLDRDQPQHF. DNA for the CDR3: TGTGCCAGCAGCCTGGACAGGGATCAGCCCCAGCATTTT.

This chain connects TRBV7-6 to TRBJ2-7; TRBD2 aligns across 11 bases. The length of the CDR3 is 15 residues. Germline trimming cut 5 bases from V and 2 bases from J; bases unmatched to any gene: 5. Germline values: CDR1 SGHVS, CDR2 FNYEAQ. CDR3 amino acids: CASSPKLAGAYEQYF. In DNA form, the CDR3 reads TGTGCCAGCAGCCCCAAACTAGCGGGAGCCTACGAGCAGTACTTC.

The gene calls are TRBV7-9 and TRBJ1-5; D gene uncertain. V was shortened by 1 base and J by 5 bases, with 3 bases between the two germline ends. In germline, CDR1 is SEHNR, CDR2 FQNEAQ (reference sequence). The CDR3 sequence is 12 residues long. CDR3: CASSLGHQPQHF. The CDR3 DNA is TGTGCCAGCAGCTTAGGGCATCAGCCCCAGCATTTT. Full variable domain (missing parts from reference TRBV7-9 and TRBJ1-5): DTGVSQNPRHKITKRGQNVTFRCDPISEHNRLYWYRQTLGQGPEFLTYFQNEAQLEKSRLLSDRFSAERPKGSFSTLEIQRTEQGDSAMYLCASSLGHQPQHFGDGTRLSIL.

V gene TRBV24-1 combines with J gene TRBJ1-1, with 11 nucleotides matching TRBD1. The germline CDR1 and CDR2 sequences are KGHDR and SFDVKD. This CDR3 is built from 15 residues. The J segment lost 3 bases and the V segment lost 3 bases, leaving 2 bases of the junction unmatched. The CDR3 bases are TGTGCCACCAGTGATCCGGGACAGGGGGACACTGAAGCTTTCTTT. This gives the protein CATSDPGQGDTEAFF.

J is TRBJ1-5 and V is TRBV18; D ambiguous. The CDR3 covers 14 residues. V was cut by 4 bases and J by 3 bases, with 10 bases left in between. In germline, CDR1 is KGHSH, CDR2 LQKENI. DNA of the CDR3: TGTGCCAGCTCACTCGAGGCAGACAATCAGCCCCAGCATTTT. Its translation: CASSLEADNQPQHF. The full variable domain, with the rest looked up from reference TRBV18 and TRBJ1-5, is NAGVMQNPRHLVRRRGQEARLRCSPMKGHSHVYWYRQLPEEGLKFMVYLQKENIIDESGMPKERFSAEFPKEGPSILRIQQVVRGDSAAYFCASSLEADNQPQHFGDGTRLSIL.

The chain combines TRBV7-8 with TRBJ2-3; no firm D call. The ends were cut back, 2 bases at V and 5 bases at J, with 8 bases in the middle. Germline V gives CDR1 SGHVS, CDR2 FQNEAQ. This CDR3 has 13 amino acids. DNA for the CDR3: TGTGCCAGCAGCTTATCGGTGTTAGATACGCAGTATTTT. Translation: CASSLSVLDTQYF.

The CDR3 DNA is TGTGCCAGCAGCGTAGTTGGTAGCGGGGGGTTTGGAGAGACCCAGTACTTC. Its protein is CASSVVGSGGFGETQYF. The rearrangement joins TRBV9 to TRBJ2-5, with 10 bases lining up with TRBD2. J gave up 4 bases and V 0 bases, and 9 bases lay outside the gene matches. In germline, CDR1 is SGDLS, CDR2 YYNGEE. The CDR3 totals 17 residues.

V is TRBV9 and J is TRBJ2-2; D is perhaps TRBD2 (6 bases). V dropped 3 bases and J dropped 2 bases, with 14 bases sitting between them. CDR1 SGDLS and CDR2 YYNGEE come from the germline V gene. This CDR3 comprises 16 residues. The CDR3 nucleotides are TGTGCCAGCAGCGCCCTAGTAGCGGCAAACACCGGGGAGCTGTTTTTT. Translating gives CASSALVAANTGELFF.

V and J are TRBV10-3 and TRBJ2-2; 13 bases match TRBD2. The CDR3 is made up of 19 amino acids. V lost 8 bases, J lost 0 bases, and 12 bases stayed unmatched. Per germline, CDR1 ENHRY and CDR2 SYGVKD. This CDR3 reads CAIGGVRLAGGTNTGELFF. The CDR3 DNA reads TGTGCCATCGGGGGGGTCAGACTAGCGGGAGGTACGAACACCGGGGAGCTGTTTTTT.

The rearrangement joins TRBV21-1 to TRBJ2-2; the listed D gene, TRBD2, was not tested against the DNA. TRBV21-1 is given as a pseudogene. The CDR3 consists of 17 residues. In DNA, the CDR3 is TGTGCCAGCAGCAAACCTGTCCCTCGGGGATTAAACGGGGAGCTGTTTTTT. It translates to CASSKPVPRGLNGELFF.

The chain is built from TRBV4-3 and TRBJ1-1, with a tentative D call TRBD1 (5 bases). CDR1 is LGHNA and CDR2 is YSLEER in the germline V gene. This CDR3 comprises 14 residues. V lost 4 bases and J lost 2, with 11 bases in between. The CDR3: CASSRQSANTEAFF. As DNA, the CDR3 is TGCGCCAGCAGCCGACAGAGTGCAAACACTGAAGCTTTCTTT.

The chain recombines TRBV7-3 with TRBJ2-7; 11 bases are a match to TRBD2. With V trimmed by 3 bases and J by 2 bases, 3 bases remained unmatched. Germline V CDR1 and CDR2: SGHTA, FQGTGA. This CDR3 spans 15 amino acids. CDR3 sequence (DNA): TGTGCCAGCAGCTTGGGACTAGCGGTCCCCTACGAGCAGTACTTC. As protein: CASSLGLAVPYEQYF. Drawing the rest from reference TRBV7-3 and TRBJ2-7, the complete variable domain is GAGVSQTPSNKVTEKGKYVELRCDPISGHTALYWYRQSLGQGPEFLIYFQGTGAADDSGLPNDRFFAVRPEGSVSTLKIQRTERGDSAVYLCASSLGLAVPYEQYFGPGTRLTVT.

The chain carries TRBV18 and TRBJ1-4; D is unresolved. The ends were cut back, 1 base at V and 0 bases at J, with 12 bases in the middle. CDR3 length: 17 amino acids. Germline V gene lookup returns CDR1 KGHSH and CDR2 LQKENI. The CDR3 bases are TGTGCCAGCTCACCACGCAGGAAACAGACAACTAATGAAAAACTGTTTTTT. The encoded protein is CASSPRRKQTTNEKLFF.

V usage is TRBV5-4 and J usage is TRBJ1-1, with D possibly TRBD1 on 6 matching bases. V was cut by 9 bases and J by 12 bases, with 21 bases left in between. The CDR3 extends over 12 amino acids. Germline CDR1 and CDR2: SGHNT and YYREEE (reference sequence). CDR3 nucleotide sequence: TGTGCCATCCAAGGAAGTAGGGACACAACTTTCTTT. It codes for CAIQGSRDTTFF.

This clone was seen just once. This chain links TRBV7-2 with TRBJ2-2; no clear D. Germline values: CDR1 SGHTA, CDR2 FQGNSA. The CDR3 spans 13 residues. Trimming removed 1 base at V and 7 bases at J, with 7 bases between. The CDR3 loop is CASSLGDFGELFF. CDR3 nucleotide sequence: TGTGCCAGCAGCTTAGGTGACTTCGGGGAGCTGTTTTTT.

V and J are TRBV7-9 and TRBJ2-1, with TRBD1 as a possible D gene (6 bases). The ends were cut back, 3 bases at V and 12 bases at J, with 18 bases in the middle. CDR1 SEHNR and CDR2 FQNEAQ come from the germline V gene (reference sequence). This CDR3 has 14 amino acids. The CDR3 loop reads CASSLGATESRQFF. CDR3 in DNA: TGTGCCAGCAGCTTGGGGGCTACCGAGAGTCGGCAGTTCTTC.

V is TRBV3-1 (or the pseudogene TRBV3-2) and J is TRBJ2-2, with D unclear. CDR1 LGHDT and CDR2 YNNKEL come from the germline V gene (reference sequence). The CDR3 is 12 residues long. The V end lost 3 bases, the J end lost 7 bases, and 6 bases lay between the germline ends. CDR3 sequence reads: CASSHLSGELFF. The CDR3 coding sequence is TGTGCCAGCAGCCACCTCAGCGGGGAGCTGTTTTTT.